What follows describes a single T cell receptor beta chain. This clonotype was detected many times. This clone's antigen is unknown. One base away there is no much larger clone; base qualities are not given. This entry belongs to a study of patients with pleural tuberculosis (dated by TCRdb to 2013 to 2014). V is pared back by 5 bases and J by 6 bases, with 10 bases lying between the germline termini. The CDR3 numbers 13 residues from cysteine through phenylalanine. Only the CDR3 region is kept as DNA, spanning 39 bases read in frame from base 1. The germline V gene sets CDR1 to KGHDR and CDR2 to SFDVKD. The data were produced on an Illumina Genome Analyzer IIx. TCRdb cleaned the public reads at Q25 with fastp, built clones with MiXCR and kept in-frame beta chains. Rows are combined by CDR3 protein, so each entry shows the most common genes and DNA. The sample table lists 29,000 or so distinct CDR3 sequences, about a sixth of them with a count of one. About 3.7% of the sample belongs to the ten largest clones.

Sequencing input: peripheral blood. The sequence was obtained from a human donor with pleural tuberculosis. The V gene is TRBV24-1 and the J gene is TRBJ2-1, with the D gene uncertain. The encoded CDR3 is CATSGTMPNEQFF. The sequence in DNA is TGTGCCACCAGTGGAACAATGCCCAATGAGCAGTTCTTC.